This T cell receptor beta chain was sequenced during a study of monozygotic twins with inflammatory bowel disease (dated by TCRdb to about 2019). For context, the study as a whole: The complete study included roughly 30 monozygotic twin pairs: 19 IBD-discordant Danish pairs and nine German pairs, of which four were IBD-concordant and five were IBD-discordant. Within discordant pairs, disease-associated traits were sought mainly by comparing IBD patients with their genetically identical healthy co-twins. Each individual had, on average, about 151 000 unique TCRalpha sequences and 181 000 unique TCRbeta sequences available for analysis.

What the study reported, not specific to this receptor: Compared with healthy twins, IBD patients had fewer clonotypes in common with other individuals, a difference most pronounced in patients showing signs of disease activity. The results gave no support for a single strong signal or clonotype linked to IBD. Repertoire similarity did not differ between concordant and discordant twins, possibly due to limited statistical power. Different T cell subtypes could not be distinguished in the analysis. Because patients were on differing immunosuppressive treatments, the repertoires may have picked up extra background noise and inter-individual variability. IBD patients had lower TCRbeta repertoire diversity, measured by the inverse Simpson index, than their healthy co-twins.

Library method: 5' RACE. Each TCR library was prepared from about 3.5 ug of total RNA. cDNA was synthesized with SMARTScribe reverse transcriptase in eight separate reactions per sample. During cDNA synthesis, unique molecular identifiers containing a 6-nucleotide sample barcode were introduced by template switching. Two nested PCRs of around 15 and 10 cycles amplified the TCRalpha and TCRbeta cDNA, and bead purification followed each PCR. Before amplification, cDNA was treated with uracil DNA-glycosylase and purified using the QIAquick PCR purification kit. The second PCR was the step at which Illumina TruSeq-compatible adapters and sample-specific barcodes were added. Library quality and concentration were assessed using TapeStation and Qubit, and about 5.2 ng of each library was pooled. Sequencing of pooled libraries was carried out on an Illumina HiSeq2500 single-index Rapid Run using 2 x 100 bp reads and custom sequencing primers. The original methods were these. MiGEC version 1.2.6 was used for UMI-based consensus assembly, which corrected PCR and sequencing errors. MiXCR version 2.1.1 handled V(D)J alignment, clonotype assembly and CDR3 extraction. To normalise gene usage, clonotype sharing and MAIT/NKT TCR abundance, the top 1000, 10 000 and 20 000 clonotypes in each sample were analysed. Diversity was computed as the inverse Simpson index with the vegan R package after downsampling to 27 000 UMIs. Paired Mann-Whitney U tests were applied to discordant twin pairs, with Benjamini-Hochberg correction for multiple testing. Following reprocessing of the reads by TCRdb, the data hold one row per CDR3 protein sequence and no DNA is available. TCRdb's processing, not the authors' own work, is the source of the V and J calls. The sample's table covers a few hundred thousand distinct CDR3 sequences. The top ten constitute 2.6% of the sample.

From each donor, a roughly 2.4 ml peripheral blood sample was collected into PAXgene tubes and kept at -80 degrees C. Without any T cell sorting, total RNA was extracted from whole blood using the PAXgene blood miRNA kit on an automated QIAcube. Peripheral blood from monozygotic twin pairs who were concordant or discordant for inflammatory bowel disease underwent deep TCRalpha and TCRbeta repertoire profiling using unique molecular barcoding. Smoking habits were recorded for all twin pairs, and individuals were classified as current, former or never smokers. Counted from cysteine to phenylalanine, this CDR3 has 16 amino acids. No DNA sequence is on record. Reading the germline V gene gives CDR1 SQVTM and CDR2 ANQGSEA. Details on this clonotype: It has no known antigen specificity.

Sequenced material: blood. The sequence was obtained from a human donor with ulcerative colitis or Crohn's disease, or a healthy co-twin of an affected twin (not recorded which). The V gene is TRBV29-1 and the J gene is TRBJ2-3; the TCRdb D gene call, TRBD2, has no DNA to confirm it. The CDR3 reads CSVYKAGILRTDTQYF.